This T cell receptor beta chain was sequenced for a study of T-cell reconstitution after alpha-beta-depleted transplantation in children. Overall study findings and caveats: About two months after transplant, alpha-beta T cells reportedly came from several hundred expanded graft clones. Diversity and T-cell counts at one year after transplant derived mostly from new T cells. Surviving recipient T cells and thymic progenitors accounted for the high day-60 TCRbeta diversity observed in some patients.

This clonotype was found many times. The antigen is not known. The authors prepared the TCRbeta library with unique molecular identifiers. TCRdb re-analysed the PCR reads in MiXCR, keeping a single row per CDR3 protein. Among fewer than 550,000 distinct CDR3 sequences, about 10% were seen once, and the ten largest hold just over 2%. V gave up 4 bases and J gave up 0 bases; unmatched junction bases: 10. CDR3 length equals 17 residues. Germline lookup yields CDR1 MNHEY and CDR2 SMNVEV (reference sequence). The chain employs TRBV27 and TRBJ2-3, with 7 nucleotides matching TRBD2. This clonotype originated in a child aged 2 to 15 with inherited bone marrow failure, due to receive a stem cell transplant. Here the sequenced sample was PBMCs, taken before TCRalphabeta/CD19-depleted stem cell transplant. CDR3 DNA sequence: TGTGCCAGCAGTTCCAGCCCTCTAGCGGCGAGCACAGATACGCAGTATTTT. Its protein product is CASSSSPLAASTDTQYF.